This entry concerns a single TCR beta chain. This CDR3 is built from 12 residues. Germline CDR1 reads MNHNS; CDR2 reads SASEGT. This specimen comes from a study of shared T cell receptors in the human thymus. Repertoires were generated with immunoSEQ multiplex PCR, while TCRdb's copy carries only in-frame clones and drops some. Of under 850,000 clones detected, approximately 88% appear once; the ten largest clones hold around 0.0099%. Separately, the same data were catalogued under a study of human thymus T cells. This second study says: Serving as donors were healthy Finnish infants, each of whom was having open corrective surgery for congenital heart defects. Resections obtained during corrective heart surgery supplied the thymus tissue. Among unrelated individuals, related research reported thymic repertoires that overlapped highly.

The rearrangement joins TRBV6-1 to TRBJ2-3, with 7 positions matching TRBD1. Sequencing was performed on thymocytes. The sequence was obtained from a boy in the first two years of life with a congenital heart defect. CDR3 loop: CFDREFVDTQYF. As DNA, the CDR3 is TGTTTCGACAGGGAATTTGTAGATACGCAGTATTTT.